A single sample is the source of the 31 T cell receptor beta chains below, sequenced in a study of CD8 T cells in Susac syndrome. The RNA input was about 0.5 to 1 ug, and it was reverse transcribed with random hexamers. TCRdb ran MiXCR on the immunoSEQ multiplex PCR reads and lists one entry per CDR3 protein. The sample contains 200,000 or so distinct CDR3 sequences, about 95% of which appear only once. Material: CD4+ T cells from PBMCs. These receptors all come from a human donor with multiple sclerosis.

CDR3 region: CASSDRPQGQYF. DNA of the CDR3: TGTGCCAGCAGCGACAGGCCGCAGGGCCAGTACTTC. J is TRBJ2-5 and V is TRBV6-6, with a possible D match to TRBD1 (6 bases). V was shortened by 6 bases and J by 10 bases, with 15 bases between the two germline ends. CDR1 is MNHNY and CDR2 is SVGAGI in the germline V gene (reference sequence). This CDR3 region has 12 residues.

This clonotype has a single count. The rearrangement uses TRBV29-1 and TRBJ1-1; 9 bases are a match to TRBD1. This CDR3 comprises 14 residues. The germline V gene has CDR1 SQVTM and CDR2 ANQGSEA. The V and J ends lost 6 bases and 2 bases, in that order; junction bases with no gene match: 7. CDR3 region: CSVLRDRVNTEAFF. DNA of the CDR3: TGCAGCGTCCTCCGGGACAGGGTAAACACTGAAGCTTTCTTT.

The gene calls are TRBV19 and TRBJ2-1; possibly TRBD1 or TRBD2 for D (5 bases each). The CDR3 contains 14 residues. Germline V gene data show CDR1 as LNHDA and CDR2 as SQIVND (reference sequence). V was trimmed by 7 bases and J by 5 bases, leaving 15 bases between them. This chain's CDR3 is CASKGETANNEQFF. The CDR3 DNA reads TGTGCCAGTAAAGGGGAGACTGCGAACAATGAGCAGTTCTTC.

The rearrangement uses TRBV20-1 and TRBJ2-7; TRBD2 matches at 9 bases. The CDR3 length is 14 residues. CDR1 is DFQATT, CDR2 SNEGSKA, per germline (reference sequence). Trimming removed 3 bases from V and 2 bases from J; junction bases left unmatched: 5. CDR3 amino acids: CSARPSGGPYEQYF. CDR3 DNA: TGCAGTGCTAGGCCCAGCGGGGGGCCCTACGAGCAGTACTTC.

The chain is built from TRBV3-1 and TRBJ1-1; no clear D. The CDR3 runs to 12 residues. Germline V CDR1 and CDR2: LGHDT, YNNKEL (reference sequence). V was trimmed by 1 base and J by 9 bases, leaving 9 bases between them. This CDR3 reads CASSQGARQAFF. The CDR3 nucleotides read TGTGCCAGCAGCCAAGGGGCCCGGCAAGCTTTCTTT.

The genes are TRBV15 and TRBJ1-5, with D unclear. The CDR3 is 12 amino acids. V lost 0 bases and J lost 6, with 3 bases in between. Per the germline V gene, CDR1 is LNHNV and CDR2 is YYDKDF (reference sequence). Here the CDR3 reads CATSRDVQPQHF. The CDR3 DNA reads as TGTGCCACCAGCAGAGACGTTCAGCCCCAGCATTTT.

The CDR3 is CASQRQGANTGELFF. The CDR3 DNA reads as TGTGCCAGCCAAAGACAGGGGGCGAACACCGGGGAGCTGTTTTTT. This chain joins TRBV6-5 and TRBJ2-2; TRBD1 matches at 9 bases. The germline CDR1 and CDR2 sequences are MNHEY and SVGAGI. The CDR3 has 15 amino acids. Trimming cost V 8 bases and J 0 bases; bases outside gene matches: 4.

V gene TRBV20-1 combines with J gene TRBJ2-3; 10 bases agree with TRBD1. The CDR3 loop spans 13 amino acids. Germline V gene data show CDR1 as DFQATT and CDR2 as SNEGSKA (reference sequence). J lost 5 bases, V lost 6 bases, and 5 bases had no gene match. In DNA form, the CDR3 reads TGCAGTGCCAGACAGGGGGCGAAAGATACGCAGTATTTT. Its protein is CSARQGAKDTQYF.

The chain recombines TRBV30 with TRBJ1-2; a possible D gene is TRBD1 (5 bases). Between the trimmed V and J ends, which lost 2 bases and 7 bases, there was a span of 11 bases. CDR1 and CDR2 (germline): GTSNPN, SVGIG (reference sequence). The CDR3 length is 12 residues. This CDR3 reads CAWSRQGSGYTF. The CDR3 nucleotides read TGTGCCTGGAGTAGGCAGGGAAGTGGCTACACCTTC. The whole variable domain, filled in from reference TRBV30 and TRBJ1-2, reads SQTIHQWPATLVQPVGSPLSLECTVEGTSNPNLYWYRQAAGRGLQLLFYSVGIGQISSEVPQNLSASRPQDRQFILSSKKLLLSDSGFYLCAWSRQGSGYTFGSGTRLTVV.

This clonotype was observed once. This sequence joins TRBV20-1 and TRBJ1-2; possible D gene TRBD1, 5 bases. Trimming pared 1 base from V and 7 bases from J, leaving 22 bases between. Germline V CDR1 and CDR2: DFQATT, SNEGSKA (reference sequence). The CDR3 length is 16 residues. DNA of the CDR3: TGCAGTGCTAGAGTGTGGGGGGTCGAAGTCAACGGTGGCTACACCTTC. This encodes CSARVWGVEVNGGYTF.

CDR3 sequence: CSARFRIAWFQETQYF. The CDR3 region has the DNA TGCAGTGCTAGGTTCCGGATAGCGTGGTTCCAAGAGACCCAGTACTTC. This rearrangement joins TRBV20-1 to TRBJ2-5; possibly TRBD2 for D (5 bases). The V end was cut by 3 bases, the J end by 1 base, with 18 bases between. Germline values: CDR1 DFQATT, CDR2 SNEGSKA (reference sequence). This CDR3 has 16 amino acids.

Only one count was recorded for this clonotype. The CDR3 coding sequence is TGTGCCAGCAGGAGACTGGGGGATTCACCCCTCCACTTT. It specifies CASRRLGDSPLHF. This chain connects TRBV7-9 to TRBJ1-6, with a weak D call TRBD1 (5 bases). V was cut by 6 bases and J by 8 bases, with 11 bases left in between. CDR3 size: 13 residues. Germline CDR1 SEHNR, CDR2 FQNEAQ (reference sequence).

The chain couples TRBV7-2 to TRBJ1-5; D unresolved. V dropped 4 bases and J dropped 3 bases, with 13 bases sitting between them. The germline V gene encodes CDR1 SGHTA and CDR2 FQGNSA. CDR3 length: 15 residues. The CDR3 sequence is CASSSATGINQPQHF. The CDR3 nucleotides are TGTGCCAGCAGCTCCGCGACGGGAATCAATCAGCCCCAGCATTTT. The entire variable domain, with the rest obtained from reference TRBV7-2 and TRBJ1-5, is as follows: GAGVSQSPSNKVTEKGKDVELRCDPISGHTALYWYRQSLGQGLEFLIYFQGNSAPDKSGLPSDRFSAERTGGSVSTLTIQRTQQEDSAVYLCASSSATGINQPQHFGDGTRLSIL.

The chain's CDR3 is CASSIYGYEQYF. CDR3 in DNA: TGTGCCAGCTCAATCTACGGCTACGAGCAGTACTTC. This chain connects TRBV18 to TRBJ2-7; the D is unclear. CDR3 length: 12 residues. V was pared by 5 bases and J by 3 bases, with 8 bases between. Germline CDR1 KGHSH, CDR2 LQKENI.

The chain links TRBV15 to TRBJ2-1; TRBD2 matches 9 bases. V gave up 1 base and J gave up 9 bases; unmatched junction bases: 7. Germline CDR1 is LNHNV and CDR2 is YYDKDF (reference sequence). CDR3 length: 15 amino acids. CDR3 sequence: CATSRASGRFGEQFF. CDR3 nucleotide sequence: TGTGCCACCAGCAGAGCGAGCGGGAGGTTTGGTGAGCAGTTCTTC.

The chain employs TRBV6-5 and TRBJ2-7; D is undetermined. CDR3 length: 14 amino acids. Germline values: CDR1 MNHEY, CDR2 SVGAGI. V was trimmed by 8 bases and J by 4 bases, leaving 18 bases between them. The CDR3 DNA sequence: TGTGCCAGCCGGACCTTAGCCCTCCATTACGAGCAGTACTTC. Its protein product is CASRTLALHYEQYF.

The J gene is TRBJ2-1, the V gene TRBV4-1; D gene unclear. The CDR3 extends over 13 amino acids. The germline gives CDR1 MGHRA, CDR2 YSYEKL. Trimming shortened V by 4 bases and J by 10 bases, and 14 bases separated the two germline ends. In DNA form, the CDR3 reads TGCGCCAGCAGCCCTAAGGGTGTCGGGGAGCAGTTCTTC. It is translated as CASSPKGVGEQFF.

The J gene is TRBJ2-5, the V gene TRBV30, with D perhaps matching TRBD1 (6 bases). Germline V gives CDR1 GTSNPN, CDR2 SVGIG (reference sequence). V was pared by 2 bases and J by 4 bases, with 8 bases between. CDR3 size: 12 residues. CDR3 DNA: TGTGCCTGGAGTAAACAGGGAGAGACCCAGTACTTC. Protein product: CAWSKQGETQYF.

This chain uses TRBV5-1 with TRBJ2-1; D gene ambiguous. V dropped 2 bases and J dropped 0 bases, with 3 bases sitting between them. The CDR3 runs 13 residues. Germline assignment: CDR1 SGHRS and CDR2 YFSETQ. CDR3 protein: CASSFFSYNEQFF. Here the CDR3 DNA reads TGCGCCAGCAGCTTCTTCTCCTACAATGAGCAGTTCTTC.

The chain is built from TRBV14 and TRBJ2-7, with 7 bases fitting TRBD1. The CDR3 is made up of 13 amino acids. Germline V gene lookup returns CDR1 SGHDN and CDR2 FVKESK. Trimming removed 5 bases from V and 6 bases from J; junction bases left unmatched: 7. The CDR3 loop is CASSSQTGLEQYF. In nucleotides, the CDR3 is TGTGCCAGCAGCTCTCAGACAGGGCTCGAGCAGTACTTC.

The V call is TRBV30, the J call TRBJ1-1; no firm D call. V was clipped by 5 bases and J by 1 base, with 14 bases between them. This CDR3 is built from 14 residues. CDR1 GTSNPN and CDR2 SVGIG come from the germline V gene (reference sequence). The CDR3 nucleotides are TGTGCCTGGTCTAAGGCCCTTAGGAACACTGAAGCTTTCTTT. Residues: CAWSKALRNTEAFF.

This rearrangement joins TRBV30 to TRBJ2-5, with 9 bases matching TRBD2. The CDR3 sequence is 11 residues long. The germline V gene has CDR1 GTSNPN and CDR2 SVGIG (reference sequence). V lost 2 bases to trimming and J lost 14 bases; unmatched junction nucleotides: 6. Written as DNA, the CDR3 is TGTGCCTGGAGTAGGGGGACTAGCCGCTACTTC. It encodes CAWSRGTSRYF.

The chain links TRBV3-1 to TRBJ1-6; no clear D. This CDR3 spans 14 amino acids. Trimming stripped 0 bases from V and 6 bases from J, with 6 bases between. From germline, CDR1 is LGHDT and CDR2 YNNKEL (reference sequence). CDR3 residues: CASSQERFNSPLHF. DNA for the CDR3: TGTGCCAGCAGCCAAGAGCGGTTTAATTCACCCCTCCACTTT.

The V gene is TRBV7-9, the J gene TRBJ2-1; 9 bases line up with TRBD2. Judging by the DNA end, TRBJ2-7 fits better; the J call may be wrong. This CDR3 has 17 residues. Per the germline V gene, CDR1 is SEHNR and CDR2 is FQNEAQ (reference sequence). The CDR3 spells CASSPPPGLAGTYEQYF. CDR3 DNA: TGTGCCAGCAGCCCCCCTCCTGGGCTAGCGGGGACCTACGAGCAGTACTTC.

The chain carries TRBV15 and TRBJ1-6, with D perhaps TRBD1 (6 bases). CDR1 and CDR2 from the germline V gene are LNHNV and YYDKDF (reference sequence). V dropped 1 base and J dropped 5 bases, with 6 bases sitting between them. The CDR3 contains 14 residues. The CDR3 is CATSRGQDNSPLHF. The CDR3 coding sequence is TGTGCCACCAGCAGAGGACAGGATAATTCACCCCTCCACTTT.

This clonotype was seen only once. This chain uses TRBV11-2 with TRBJ2-3; D not certain. V was pared by 3 bases and J by 6 bases, with 10 bases between. Germline CDR1 and CDR2: SGHAT and FQNNGV. The CDR3 has 13 amino acids. The CDR3 nucleotides are TGTGCCAGCAGCTTGGGCAGCCCTGATACGCAGTATTTT. This sequence encodes CASSLGSPDTQYF.

The rearrangement links TRBV30 to TRBJ2-1, with TRBD2 matching 13 bases. The CDR3 extends over 15 amino acids. V lost 1 base and J lost 9; bases outside the gene matches: 6. Germline values: CDR1 GTSNPN, CDR2 SVGIG (reference sequence). The CDR3 loop is CAWSGLAGGGSEQFF. The CDR3 coding sequence is TGTGCCTGGAGTGGACTAGCGGGGGGAGGAAGTGAGCAGTTCTTC.

This clonotype was seen only once. CDR3 residues: CASSQDRGTSISGANVLTF. The CDR3 DNA reads TGCGCCAGCAGCCAAGATAGGGGGACTAGCATTTCTGGGGCCAACGTCCTGACTTTC. The chain is built from TRBV4-1 and TRBJ2-6; 9 nucleotides agree with TRBD2. The J segment lost 1 base and the V segment lost 0 bases, leaving 7 bases of the junction unmatched. The germline V gene has CDR1 MGHRA and CDR2 YSYEKL. The CDR3 covers 19 residues.

This clonotype was observed a handful of times. The chain has TRBV11-3 and TRBJ2-1, with TRBD1 as a possible D gene (6 bases). The V and J ends lost 1 base and 1 base respectively, with 8 bases between them. The CDR3 contains 15 residues. Looked up from germline, CDR1 is SGHNT and CDR2 is YENEEA. The CDR3 bases are TGTGCCAGCAGCTTAGGGCAGGGGTCCTACAATGAGCAGTTCTTC. Protein product: CASSLGQGSYNEQFF. The variable domain in full, completed from reference TRBV11-3 and TRBJ2-1, reads EAGVVQSPRYKIIEKKQPVAFWCNPISGHNTLYWYLQNLGQGPELLIRYENEEAVDDSQLPKDRFSAERLKGVDSTLKIQPAELGDSAVYLCASSLGQGSYNEQFFGPGTRLTVL.

The V gene is TRBV2, the J gene TRBJ1-2; 9 nucleotides match TRBD1. Germline CDR1 reads SNHLY; CDR2 reads FYNNEI. Unmatched junction bases numbered 4, after V lost 6 bases and J lost 2 bases. There are 14 residues in the CDR3. The CDR3 sequence is CASRKQGANYGYTF. In nucleotides, the CDR3 is TGTGCCAGCAGAAAACAGGGGGCGAACTATGGCTACACCTTC.

The J gene is TRBJ1-2, the V gene TRBV10-3; 7 nucleotides line up with TRBD1. V lost 6 bases and J lost 4; bases outside the gene matches: 5. Germline CDR1 is ENHRY and CDR2 is SYGVKD. The CDR3 runs 13 residues. The CDR3 loop reads CAISWDSFYGYTF. CDR3 bases: TGTGCCATCAGCTGGGACAGCTTCTATGGCTACACCTTC.